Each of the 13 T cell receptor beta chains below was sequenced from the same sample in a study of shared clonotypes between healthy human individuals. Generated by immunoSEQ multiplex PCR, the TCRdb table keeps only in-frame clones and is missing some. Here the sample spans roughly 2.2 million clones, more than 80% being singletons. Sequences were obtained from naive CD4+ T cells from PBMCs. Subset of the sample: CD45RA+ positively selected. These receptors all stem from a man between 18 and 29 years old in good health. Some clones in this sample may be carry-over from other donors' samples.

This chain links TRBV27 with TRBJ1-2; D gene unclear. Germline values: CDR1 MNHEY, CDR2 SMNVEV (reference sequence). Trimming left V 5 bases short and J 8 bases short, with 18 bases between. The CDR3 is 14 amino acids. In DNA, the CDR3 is TGTGCCAGCAGTCAAACCTGGGCCGCGGGGGGCTACACCTTC. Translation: CASSQTWAAGGYTF.

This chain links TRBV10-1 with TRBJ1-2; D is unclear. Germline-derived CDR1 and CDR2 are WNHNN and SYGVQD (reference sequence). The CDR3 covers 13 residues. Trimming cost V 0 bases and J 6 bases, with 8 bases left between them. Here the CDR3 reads CASSESGSHGYTF. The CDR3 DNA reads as TGCGCCAGCAGTGAGTCGGGGAGCCATGGCTACACCTTC.

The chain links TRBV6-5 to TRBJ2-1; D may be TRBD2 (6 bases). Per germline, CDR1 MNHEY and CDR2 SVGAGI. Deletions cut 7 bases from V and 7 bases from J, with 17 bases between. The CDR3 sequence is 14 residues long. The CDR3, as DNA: TGTGCCAGCACGCGGGACCCGGAATTGAATGAGCAGTTCTTC. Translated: CASTRDPELNEQFF.

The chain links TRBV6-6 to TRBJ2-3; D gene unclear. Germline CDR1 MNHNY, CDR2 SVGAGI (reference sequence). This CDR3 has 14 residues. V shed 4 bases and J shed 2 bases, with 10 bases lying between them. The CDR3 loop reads CASSSPGVTDTQYF. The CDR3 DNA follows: TGTGCCAGCAGTTCTCCTGGGGTCACAGATACGCAGTATTTT.

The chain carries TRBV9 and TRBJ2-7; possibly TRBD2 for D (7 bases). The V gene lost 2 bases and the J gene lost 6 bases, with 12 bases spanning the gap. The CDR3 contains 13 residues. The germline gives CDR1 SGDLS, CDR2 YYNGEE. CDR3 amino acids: CASSVGGLSEQYF. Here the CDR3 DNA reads TGTGCCAGCAGCGTCGGGGGGCTTTCCGAGCAGTACTTC.

CDR3 region: CASRTSQGEQYF. Written as DNA, the CDR3 is TGTGCCAGCAGAACGTCCCAAGGCGAGCAGTACTTC. The V gene is TRBV28, the J gene TRBJ2-7; unclear D gene. The germline gives CDR1 MDHEN, CDR2 SYDVKM. The V and J ends lost 6 bases and 6 bases respectively, with 12 bases between them. CDR3 size: 12 residues.

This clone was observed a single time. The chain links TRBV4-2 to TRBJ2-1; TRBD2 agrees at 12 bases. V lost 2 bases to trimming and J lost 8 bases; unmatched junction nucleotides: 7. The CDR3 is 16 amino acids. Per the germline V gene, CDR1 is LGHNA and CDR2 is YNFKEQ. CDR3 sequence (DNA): TGTGCCAGCAGCCAACCTACTAGCGGGAGGTTAGATGAGCAGTTCTTC. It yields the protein CASSQPTSGRLDEQFF.

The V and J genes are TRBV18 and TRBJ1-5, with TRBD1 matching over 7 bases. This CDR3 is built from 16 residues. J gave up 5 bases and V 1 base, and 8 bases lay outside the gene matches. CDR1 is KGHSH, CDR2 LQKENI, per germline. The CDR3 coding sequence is TGTGCCAGCTCACCACGAAACAGGGGAGTCGATCAGCCCCAGCATTTT. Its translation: CASSPRNRGVDQPQHF.

DNA for the CDR3: TGTGCCAGCAGGTTCCCAGGGGTTGACTATGGCTACACCTTC. Translated: CASRFPGVDYGYTF. The V call is TRBV28, the J call TRBJ1-2; perhaps TRBD1 as D (6 bases). The CDR3 is 14 amino acids. Germline loops: CDR1 MDHEN, CDR2 SYDVKM. Deletions cut 6 bases from V and 3 bases from J, with 14 bases between.

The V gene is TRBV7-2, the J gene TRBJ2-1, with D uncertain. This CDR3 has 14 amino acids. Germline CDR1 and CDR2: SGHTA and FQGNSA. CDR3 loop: CATQDASSYNEQFF. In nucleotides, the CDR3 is TGTGCTACCCAGGACGCTAGCTCCTACAATGAGCAGTTCTTC.

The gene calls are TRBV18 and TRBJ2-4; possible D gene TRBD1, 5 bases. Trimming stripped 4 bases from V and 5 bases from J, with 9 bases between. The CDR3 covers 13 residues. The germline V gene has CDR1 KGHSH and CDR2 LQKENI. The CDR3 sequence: CASSQGDQNIQYF. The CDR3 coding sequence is TGTGCCAGCTCACAAGGGGATCAAAACATTCAGTACTTC.

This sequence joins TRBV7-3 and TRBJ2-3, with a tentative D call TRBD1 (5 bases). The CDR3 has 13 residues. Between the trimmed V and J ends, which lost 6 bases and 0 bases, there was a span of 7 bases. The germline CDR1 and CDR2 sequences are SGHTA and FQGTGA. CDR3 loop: CASRSGSTDTQYF. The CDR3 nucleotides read TGTGCCAGCAGGTCAGGGAGCACAGATACGCAGTATTTT. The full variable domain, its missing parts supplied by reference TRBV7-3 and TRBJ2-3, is GAGVSQTPSNKVTEKGKYVELRCDPISGHTALYWYRQSLGQGPEFLIYFQGTGAADDSGLPNDRFFAVRPEGSVSTLKIQRTERGDSAVYLCASRSGSTDTQYFGPGTRLTVL.

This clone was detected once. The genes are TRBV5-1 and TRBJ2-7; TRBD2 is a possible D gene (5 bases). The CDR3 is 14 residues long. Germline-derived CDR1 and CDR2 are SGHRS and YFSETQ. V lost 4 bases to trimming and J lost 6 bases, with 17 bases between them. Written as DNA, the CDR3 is TGCGCCAGCAGCCCGCGGGCGAGTGAGGGCGAGCAGTACTTC. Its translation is CASSPRASEGEQYF.